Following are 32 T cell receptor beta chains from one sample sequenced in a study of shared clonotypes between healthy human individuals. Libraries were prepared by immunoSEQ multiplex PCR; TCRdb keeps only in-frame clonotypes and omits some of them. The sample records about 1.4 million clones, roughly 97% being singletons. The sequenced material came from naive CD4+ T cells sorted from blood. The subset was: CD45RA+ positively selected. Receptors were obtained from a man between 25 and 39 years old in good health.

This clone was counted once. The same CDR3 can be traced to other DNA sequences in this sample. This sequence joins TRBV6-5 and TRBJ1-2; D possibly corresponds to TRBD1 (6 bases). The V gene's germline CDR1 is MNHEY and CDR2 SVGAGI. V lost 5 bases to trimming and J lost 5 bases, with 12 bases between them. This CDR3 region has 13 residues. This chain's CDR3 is CASSRGQLYGYTF. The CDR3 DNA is TGTGCCAGCAGTCGAGGACAGCTGTATGGCTACACCTTC.

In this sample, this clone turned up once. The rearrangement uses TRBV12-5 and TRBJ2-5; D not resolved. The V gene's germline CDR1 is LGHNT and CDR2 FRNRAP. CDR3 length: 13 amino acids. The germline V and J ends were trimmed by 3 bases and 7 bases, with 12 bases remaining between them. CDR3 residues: CASGLDGPGTQYF. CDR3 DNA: TGTGCTAGTGGTTTAGACGGGCCAGGGACCCAGTACTTC.

The CDR3 nucleotides are TGTGCCAGCAGCAACGCTGGGGCCAACGTCCTGACTTTC. The encoded protein is CASSNAGANVLTF. The gene calls are TRBV27 and TRBJ2-6; no firm D call. V dropped 6 bases and J dropped 2 bases, with 5 bases sitting between them. This CDR3 contains 13 residues. CDR1 and CDR2 from the germline V gene are MNHEY and SMNVEV (reference sequence).

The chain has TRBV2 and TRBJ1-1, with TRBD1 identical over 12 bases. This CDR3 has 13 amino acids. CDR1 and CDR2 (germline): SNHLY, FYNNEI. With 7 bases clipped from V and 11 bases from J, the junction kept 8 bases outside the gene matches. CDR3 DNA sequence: TGTGCCAGCACCCGGGACAGGGGGCGAGGGGCTTTCTTT. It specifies CASTRDRGRGAFF.

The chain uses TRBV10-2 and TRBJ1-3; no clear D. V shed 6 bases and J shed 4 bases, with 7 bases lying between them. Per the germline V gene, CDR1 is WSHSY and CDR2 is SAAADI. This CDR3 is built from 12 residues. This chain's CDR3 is CASRDLGNTIYF. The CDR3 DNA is TGCGCCAGCAGAGATCTGGGAAACACCATATATTTT.

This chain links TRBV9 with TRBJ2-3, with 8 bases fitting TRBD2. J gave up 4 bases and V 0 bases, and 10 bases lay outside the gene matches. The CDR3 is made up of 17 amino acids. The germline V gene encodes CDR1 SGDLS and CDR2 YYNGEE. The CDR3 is CASSVGLAVGGADTQYF. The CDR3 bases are TGTGCCAGCAGCGTAGGGTTAGCGGTCGGGGGGGCAGATACGCAGTATTTT.

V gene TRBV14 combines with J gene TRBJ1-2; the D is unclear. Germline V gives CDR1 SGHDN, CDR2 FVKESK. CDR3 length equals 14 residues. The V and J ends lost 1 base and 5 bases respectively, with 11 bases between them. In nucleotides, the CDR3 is TGTGCCAGCAGCCAAGCCCAGAACCCTTATGGCTACACCTTC. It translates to CASSQAQNPYGYTF.

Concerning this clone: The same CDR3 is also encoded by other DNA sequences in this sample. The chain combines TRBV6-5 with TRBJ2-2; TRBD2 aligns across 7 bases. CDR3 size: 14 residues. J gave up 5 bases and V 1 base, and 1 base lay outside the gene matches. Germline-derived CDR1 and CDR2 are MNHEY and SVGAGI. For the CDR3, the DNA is TGTGCCAGCAGTTACTTGGGGGGGACCGGGGAGCTGTTTTTT. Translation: CASSYLGGTGELFF.

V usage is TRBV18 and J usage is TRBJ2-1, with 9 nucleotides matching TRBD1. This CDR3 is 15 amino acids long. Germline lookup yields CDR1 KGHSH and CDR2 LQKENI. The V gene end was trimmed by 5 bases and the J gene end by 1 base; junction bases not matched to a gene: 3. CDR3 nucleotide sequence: TGTGCCAGCTCAACCGGGACAGGGTCCTACAATGAGCAGTTCTTC. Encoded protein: CASSTGTGSYNEQFF.

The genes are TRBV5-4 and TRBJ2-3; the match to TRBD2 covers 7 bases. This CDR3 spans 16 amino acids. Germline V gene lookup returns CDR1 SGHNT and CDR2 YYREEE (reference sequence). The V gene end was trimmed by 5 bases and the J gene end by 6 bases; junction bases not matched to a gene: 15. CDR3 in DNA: TGTGCCAGCAGTCAGGAGTCGGGACTACTAACGGATACGCAGTATTTT. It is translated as CASSQESGLLTDTQYF.

As DNA, the CDR3 is TGTGCTAGTGGGCGGGAAATAACCGGGGAGCTGTTTTTT. Translation gives CASGREITGELFF. The J gene is TRBJ2-2, the V gene TRBV12-5, with a possible D match to TRBD2 (6 bases). This CDR3 is 13 amino acids long. The ends were cut back, 6 bases at V and 5 bases at J, with 10 bases in the middle. Germline V gene lookup returns CDR1 LGHNT and CDR2 FRNRAP.

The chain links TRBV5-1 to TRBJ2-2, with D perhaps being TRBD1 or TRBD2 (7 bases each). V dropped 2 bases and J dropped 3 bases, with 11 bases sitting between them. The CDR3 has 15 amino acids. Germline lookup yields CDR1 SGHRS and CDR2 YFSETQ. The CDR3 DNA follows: TGCGCCAGCAGCTTTCCAGGGGGGGACACCGGGGAGCTGTTTTTT. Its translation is CASSFPGGDTGELFF.

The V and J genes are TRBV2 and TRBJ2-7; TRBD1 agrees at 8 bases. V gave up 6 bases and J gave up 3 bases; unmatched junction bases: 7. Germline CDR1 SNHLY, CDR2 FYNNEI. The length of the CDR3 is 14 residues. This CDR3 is CASSPGTGVYEQYF. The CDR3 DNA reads TGTGCCAGCAGCCCCGGGACAGGAGTCTACGAGCAGTACTTC.

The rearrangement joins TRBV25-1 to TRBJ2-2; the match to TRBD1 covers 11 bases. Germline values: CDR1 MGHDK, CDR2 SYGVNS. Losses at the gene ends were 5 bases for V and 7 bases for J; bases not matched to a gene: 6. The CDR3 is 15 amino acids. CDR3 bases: TGTGCCAGCAGTCTCGGGACAGGGGGACTCGGGGAGCTGTTTTTT. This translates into CASSLGTGGLGELFF.

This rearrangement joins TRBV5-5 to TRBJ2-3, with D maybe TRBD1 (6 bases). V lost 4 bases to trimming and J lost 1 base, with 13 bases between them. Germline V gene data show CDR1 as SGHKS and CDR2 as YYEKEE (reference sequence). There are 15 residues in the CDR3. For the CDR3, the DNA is TGTGCCAGCAGCCTAAACAGGGTAGGCACAGATACGCAGTATTTT. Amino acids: CASSLNRVGTDTQYF.

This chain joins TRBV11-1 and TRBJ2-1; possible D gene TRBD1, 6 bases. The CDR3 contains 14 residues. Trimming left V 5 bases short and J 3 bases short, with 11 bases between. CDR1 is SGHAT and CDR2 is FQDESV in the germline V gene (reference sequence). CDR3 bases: TGTGCCAGCAGCCCAGGGACACTCTACAATGAGCAGTTCTTC. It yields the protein CASSPGTLYNEQFF.

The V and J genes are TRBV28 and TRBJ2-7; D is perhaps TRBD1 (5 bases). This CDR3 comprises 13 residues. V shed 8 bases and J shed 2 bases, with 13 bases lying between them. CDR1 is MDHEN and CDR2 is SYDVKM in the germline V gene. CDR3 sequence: CASGSLGPYEQYF. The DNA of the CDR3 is TGTGCCAGCGGATCCCTGGGGCCCTACGAGCAGTACTTC.

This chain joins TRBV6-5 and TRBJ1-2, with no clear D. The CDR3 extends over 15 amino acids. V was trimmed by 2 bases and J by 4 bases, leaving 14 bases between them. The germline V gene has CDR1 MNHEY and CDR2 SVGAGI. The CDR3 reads CASSYTNRRFYGYTF. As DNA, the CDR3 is TGTGCCAGCAGTTACACGAATCGGAGATTCTATGGCTACACCTTC.

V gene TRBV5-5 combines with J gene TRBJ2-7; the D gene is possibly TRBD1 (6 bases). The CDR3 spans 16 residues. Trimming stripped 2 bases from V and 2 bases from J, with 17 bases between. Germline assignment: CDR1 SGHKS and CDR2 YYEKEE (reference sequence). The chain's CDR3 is CASSFPGALPAYEQYF. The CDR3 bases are TGTGCCAGCAGCTTCCCAGGGGCCCTCCCCGCCTACGAGCAGTACTTC.

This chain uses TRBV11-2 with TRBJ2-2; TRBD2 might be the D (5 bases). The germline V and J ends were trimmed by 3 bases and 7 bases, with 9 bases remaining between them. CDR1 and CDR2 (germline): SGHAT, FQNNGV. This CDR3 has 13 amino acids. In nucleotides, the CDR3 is TGTGCCAGCAGCTTGGCGGGTGGCGGGGAGCTGTTTTTT. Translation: CASSLAGGGELFF.

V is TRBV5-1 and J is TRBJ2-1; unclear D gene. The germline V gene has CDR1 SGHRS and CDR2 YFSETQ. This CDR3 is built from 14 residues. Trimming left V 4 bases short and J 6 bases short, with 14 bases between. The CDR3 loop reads CASSHGLASNEQFF. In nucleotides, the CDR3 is TGCGCCAGCAGCCACGGGCTGGCTTCCAATGAGCAGTTCTTC.

CDR3 nucleotides: TGTGCCAGCAGTTTAGTTCGCGGTAGCGGCTACAATGAGCAGTTCTTC. Its translation is CASSLVRGSGYNEQFF. This chain joins TRBV28 and TRBJ2-1, with D possibly being TRBD2 (6 bases). Germline V CDR1 and CDR2: MDHEN, SYDVKM. The CDR3 extends over 16 amino acids. Trimming took off 2 bases at V and 3 bases at J, with 14 bases between the two ends.

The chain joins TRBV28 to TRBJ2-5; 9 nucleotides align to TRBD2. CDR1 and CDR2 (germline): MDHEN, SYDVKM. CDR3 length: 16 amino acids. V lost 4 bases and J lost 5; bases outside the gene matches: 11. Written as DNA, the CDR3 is TGTGCCAGCAGTTCCCCCGGACTAGCGAGGGCGGAGACCCAGTACTTC. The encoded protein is CASSSPGLARAETQYF.

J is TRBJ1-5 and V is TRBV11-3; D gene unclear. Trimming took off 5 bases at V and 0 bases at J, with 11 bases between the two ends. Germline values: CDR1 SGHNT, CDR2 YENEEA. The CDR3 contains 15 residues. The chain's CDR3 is CASSLRADSNQPQHF. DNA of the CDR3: TGTGCCAGCAGCCTCCGGGCAGATAGCAATCAGCCCCAGCATTTT.

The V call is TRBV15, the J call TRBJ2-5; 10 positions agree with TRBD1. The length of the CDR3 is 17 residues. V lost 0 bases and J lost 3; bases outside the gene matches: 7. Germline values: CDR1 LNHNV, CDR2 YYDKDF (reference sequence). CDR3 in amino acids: CATSRDGTGVPEETQYF. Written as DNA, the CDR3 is TGTGCCACCAGCAGAGACGGGACAGGGGTACCTGAAGAGACCCAGTACTTC.

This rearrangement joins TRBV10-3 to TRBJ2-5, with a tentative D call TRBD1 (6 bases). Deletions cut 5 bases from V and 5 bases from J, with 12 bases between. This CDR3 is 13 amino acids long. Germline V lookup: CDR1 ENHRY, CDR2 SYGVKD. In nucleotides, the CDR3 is TGTGCCATCAGTCCTACAGGGTTGGAGACCCAGTACTTC. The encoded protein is CAISPTGLETQYF.

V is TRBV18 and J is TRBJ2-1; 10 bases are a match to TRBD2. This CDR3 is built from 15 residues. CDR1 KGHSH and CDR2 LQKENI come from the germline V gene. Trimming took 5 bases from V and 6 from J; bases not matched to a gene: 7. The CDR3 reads CASSRGLAALNEQFF. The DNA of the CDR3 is TGTGCCAGCTCAAGAGGACTAGCGGCGCTCAATGAGCAGTTCTTC.

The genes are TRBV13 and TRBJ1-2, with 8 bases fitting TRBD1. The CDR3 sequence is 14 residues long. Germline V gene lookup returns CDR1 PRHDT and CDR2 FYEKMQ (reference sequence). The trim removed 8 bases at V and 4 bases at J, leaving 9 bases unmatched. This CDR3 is CASRSGGASYGYTF. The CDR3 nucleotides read TGTGCCAGCCGATCAGGGGGCGCTTCCTATGGCTACACCTTC.

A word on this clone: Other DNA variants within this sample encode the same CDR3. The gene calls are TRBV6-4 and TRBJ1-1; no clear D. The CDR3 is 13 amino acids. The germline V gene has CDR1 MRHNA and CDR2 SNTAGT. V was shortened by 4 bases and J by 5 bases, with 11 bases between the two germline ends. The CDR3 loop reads CASSVEGGTEAFF. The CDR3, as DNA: TGTGCCAGCAGTGTCGAGGGAGGGACTGAAGCTTTCTTT.

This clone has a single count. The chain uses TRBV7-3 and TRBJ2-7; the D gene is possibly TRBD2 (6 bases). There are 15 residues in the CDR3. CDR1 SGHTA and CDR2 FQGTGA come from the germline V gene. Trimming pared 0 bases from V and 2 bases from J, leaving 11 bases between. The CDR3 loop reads CASSLTGGPTYEQYF. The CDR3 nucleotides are TGTGCCAGCAGCTTAACGGGGGGACCCACCTACGAGCAGTACTTC.

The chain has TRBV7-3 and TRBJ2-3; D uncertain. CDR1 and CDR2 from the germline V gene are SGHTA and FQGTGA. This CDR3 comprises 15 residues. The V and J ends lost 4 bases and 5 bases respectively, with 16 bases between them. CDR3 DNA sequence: TGTGCCAGCAGCTCCCCGTTGTTACCGGGAGATACGCAGTATTTT. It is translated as CASSSPLLPGDTQYF.

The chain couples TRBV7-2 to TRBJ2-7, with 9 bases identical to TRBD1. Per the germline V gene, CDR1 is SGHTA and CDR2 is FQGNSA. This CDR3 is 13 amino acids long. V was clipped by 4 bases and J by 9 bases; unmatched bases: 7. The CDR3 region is CASSSLGQGRQYF. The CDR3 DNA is TGTGCCAGCAGCTCGCTTGGACAGGGGCGGCAGTACTTC.